A single T cell receptor beta chain is shown here with its context. Its antigen is as yet unknown. The data derive from a study of shared clonotypes between healthy human individuals. Study-wide findings and caveats: Roughly 5.3% of naive CD4 clonotypes were common to four donors. Large depth notwithstanding, sorted-subset sequencing proved incomplete by rarefaction.

Germline V CDR1 and CDR2: MNHEY, SMNVEV (reference sequence). J was trimmed by 3 bases and V by 3 bases; bases with no gene match: 7. The CDR3 runs 15 residues. Several immunoSEQ plates held equal portions of the genomic DNA taken from each subset. Here immunoSEQ multiplex PCR was the method, and the copy in TCRdb shows in-frame clones only, minus some. Among 750,000 to 1,000,000 clones, 80% to 95% were seen once, and the ten largest hold around 24%. The naive CD8 fraction comprised CD45RO-negative cells positively selected for CCR7 and excluded terminally differentiated effector memory CD45RA+ cells. Donors had no recently reported acute infections or vaccinations and were HIV-negative.

Sequencing was performed on naive CD8+ T cells sorted from blood. V is TRBV27 and J is TRBJ2-7; 8 positions agree with TRBD1. The sequence was obtained from a man aged 25 to 40 in good health. Written as DNA, the CDR3 is TGTGCCAGCAGTTTTCTTGGGACAGGCTTCTACGAGCAGTACTTC. Protein product: CASSFLGTGFYEQYF.